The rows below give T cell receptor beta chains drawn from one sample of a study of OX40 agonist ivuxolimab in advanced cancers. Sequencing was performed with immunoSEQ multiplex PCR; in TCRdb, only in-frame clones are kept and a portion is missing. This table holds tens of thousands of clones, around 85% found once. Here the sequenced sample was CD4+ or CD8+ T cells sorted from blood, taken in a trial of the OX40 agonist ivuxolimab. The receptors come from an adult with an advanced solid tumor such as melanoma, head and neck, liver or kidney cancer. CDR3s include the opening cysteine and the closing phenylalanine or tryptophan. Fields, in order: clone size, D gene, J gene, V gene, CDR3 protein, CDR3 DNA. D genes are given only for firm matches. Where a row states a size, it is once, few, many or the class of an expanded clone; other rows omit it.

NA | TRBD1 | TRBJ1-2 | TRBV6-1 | CASSRDRNGYTF | TGTGCCAGCAGCCGGGACAGAAATGGCTACACCTTC
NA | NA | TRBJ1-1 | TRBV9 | CASSVHGDTEAFF | TGTGCCAGCAGCGTACACGGGGACACTGAAGCTTTCTTT
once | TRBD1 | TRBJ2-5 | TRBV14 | CASSQVTSYSRTGIMETQYF | TGTGCCAGCAGCCAAGTTACTAGTTACTCGCGGACAGGGATTATGGAGACCCAGTACTTC
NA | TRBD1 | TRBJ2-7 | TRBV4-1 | CASSHPRDRESYEQYF | TGCGCCAGCAGCCACCCCCGGGACAGGGAGTCCTACGAGCAGTACTTC
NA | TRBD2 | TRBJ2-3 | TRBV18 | CASRRLAGGPGSTDTQYF | TGTGCCAGCCGCCGACTAGCGGGAGGGCCTGGGAGCACAGATACGCAGTATTTT
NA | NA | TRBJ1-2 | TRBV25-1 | CASRGTLNYGYTF | TGTGCCAGCAGGGGGACTCTAAACTATGGCTACACCTTC
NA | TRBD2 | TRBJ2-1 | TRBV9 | CASSPQLAAEGYEQFF | TGTGCCAGCAGCCCGCAACTAGCGGCGGAGGGATATGAGCAGTTCTTC
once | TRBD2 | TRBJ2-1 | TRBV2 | CASSERSGRGYEQFF | TGTGCCAGCAGTGAACGAAGCGGGAGGGGGTATGAGCAGTTCTTC
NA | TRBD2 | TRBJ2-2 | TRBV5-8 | CASSLAGTSGNTGELFF | TGTGCCAGCAGCTTGGCGGGGACTAGCGGTAACACCGGGGAGCTGTTTTTT
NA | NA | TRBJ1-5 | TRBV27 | CASSLGWNDQPQHF | TGTGCCAGCAGTCTCGGCTGGAACGATCAGCCCCAGCATTTT
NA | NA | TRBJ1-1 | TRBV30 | CAWRELTNTEAFF | TGTGCCTGGAGGGAACTTACCAACACTGAAGCTTTCTTT
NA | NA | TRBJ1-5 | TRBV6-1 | CASQQYLSNQPQHF | TGTGCCAGCCAACAGTATCTTAGCAATCAGCCCCAGCATTTT
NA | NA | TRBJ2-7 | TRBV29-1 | CSVGVRKGCEQYF | TGCAGCGTTGGGGTGAGGAAAGGGTGCGAGCAGTACTTC
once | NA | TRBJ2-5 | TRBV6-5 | CASSYPHGETQYF | TGTGCCAGCAGCTACCCTCACGGGGAGACCCAGTACTTC
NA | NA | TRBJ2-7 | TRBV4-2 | CASSQAGNGGAYEQYF | TGTGCCAGCAGCCAAGCGGGGAATGGGGGTGCCTACGAGCAGTACTTC
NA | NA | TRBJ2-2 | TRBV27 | CASSSTGELFF | TGTGCCAGCAGTTCCACCGGGGAGCTGTTTTTT
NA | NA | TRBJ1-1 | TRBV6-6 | CASSYVRVTEAFF | TGTGCCAGCAGTTACGTAAGGGTCACTGAAGCTTTCTTT
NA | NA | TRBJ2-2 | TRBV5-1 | CASSSSGANTGELFF | TGCGCCAGCAGCTCCTCGGGGGCGAACACCGGGGAGCTGTTTTTT
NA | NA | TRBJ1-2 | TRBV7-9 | CASNKGVDYGYTF | TGTGCCAGCAACAAAGGGGTGGACTATGGCTACACCTTC
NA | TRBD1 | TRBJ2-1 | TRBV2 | CASRWTGASYNEQFF | TGTGCCAGCAGATGGACAGGGGCGTCCTACAATGAGCAGTTCTTC
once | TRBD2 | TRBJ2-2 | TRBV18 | CASSPRLAGPAGELFF | TGTGCCAGCTCACCACGGCTAGCGGGTCCCGCCGGGGAGCTGTTTTTT
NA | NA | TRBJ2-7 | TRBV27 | CASSPAGGRSSYF | TGTGCCAGCAGTCCCGCAGGCGGACGAAGCTCGTACTTC
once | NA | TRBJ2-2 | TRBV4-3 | CASSQEMWRGETGELFF | TGCGCCAGCAGCCAAGAAATGTGGCGGGGCGAGACCGGGGAGCTGTTTTTT
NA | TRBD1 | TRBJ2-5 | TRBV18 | CASSPGTAEETQYF | TGTGCCAGCTCACCTGGGACAGCCGAAGAGACCCAGTACTTC
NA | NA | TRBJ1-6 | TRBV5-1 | CASSLWTANNSPLHF | TGCGCCAGCAGCTTGTGGACAGCCAATAATTCACCCCTCCACTTT
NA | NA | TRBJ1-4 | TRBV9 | CASSPGHFNEKLFF | TGTGCCAGCAGCCCCGGACATTTTAATGAAAAACTGTTTTTT
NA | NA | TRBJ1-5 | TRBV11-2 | CASSLVGQPQHF | TGTGCCAGCAGCTTAGTCGGTCAGCCCCAGCATTTT
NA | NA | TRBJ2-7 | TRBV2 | CASSDGVYEQYF | TGTGCCAGCAGTGATGGCGTCTACGAGCAGTACTTC
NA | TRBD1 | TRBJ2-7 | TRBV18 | CASSLRDSQYEQYF | TGTGCCAGCTCACTGAGGGACAGTCAATACGAGCAGTACTTC
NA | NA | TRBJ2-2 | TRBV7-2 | CASSFSHKPTGELFF | TGTGCCAGCAGCTTTTCCCACAAACCGACCGGGGAGCTGTTTTTT
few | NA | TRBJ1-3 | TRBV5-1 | CASSLAGTGNTIYF | TGCGCCAGCAGCTTGGCAGGAACTGGAAACACCATATATTTT
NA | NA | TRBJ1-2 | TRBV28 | CASGGRSRGYTF | TGTGCCAGCGGGGGAAGGTCGCGTGGCTACACCTTC
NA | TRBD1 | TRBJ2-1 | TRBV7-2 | CASSLEGGGEQFF | TGTGCCAGCAGCTTAGAAGGGGGCGGTGAGCAGTTCTTC
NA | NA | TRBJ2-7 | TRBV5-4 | CASSFRGEYEQYF | TGCGCCAGCAGCTTCAGGGGGGAATACGAGCAGTACTTC
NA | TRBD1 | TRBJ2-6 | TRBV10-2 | CASKGTGLSGANVLTF | TGCGCCAGCAAGGGGACAGGACTCTCTGGGGCCAACGTCCTGACTTTC
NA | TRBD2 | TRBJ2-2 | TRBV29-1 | CSVPGLAGVAGELFF | TGCAGCGTCCCGGGACTAGCGGGAGTGGCCGGGGAGCTGTTTTTT
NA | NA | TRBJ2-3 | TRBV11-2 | CASSLAGHSTDTQYF | TGTGCCAGCAGCTTAGCGGGACATAGCACAGATACGCAGTATTTT
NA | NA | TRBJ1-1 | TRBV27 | CASSSGLTEAFF | TGTGCCAGCAGTTCAGGGTTGACTGAAGCTTTCTTT
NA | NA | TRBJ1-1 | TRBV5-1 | CASSLGRTSNTEAFF | TGCGCCAGCAGCTTGGGACGGACTTCGAACACTGAAGCTTTCTTT
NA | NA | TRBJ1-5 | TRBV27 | CASSLTGSNQPQHF | TGTGCCAGCAGTTTAACCGGGAGCAATCAGCCCCAGCATTTT
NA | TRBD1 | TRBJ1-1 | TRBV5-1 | CASSATGGISNTEAFF | TGCGCCAGCAGCGCGACAGGGGGAATAAGTAACACTGAAGCTTTCTTT
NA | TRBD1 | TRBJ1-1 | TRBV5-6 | CASSLLDREDTEAFF | TGTGCCAGCAGCTTGCTTGACAGGGAGGACACTGAAGCTTTCTTT
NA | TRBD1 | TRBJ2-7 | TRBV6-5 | CASSYSTGGTYEQYF | TGTGCCAGCAGTTACTCGACAGGGGGCACCTACGAGCAGTACTTC
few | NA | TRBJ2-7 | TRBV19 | CATARYRDPKEEGEQYF | TGTGCCACAGCAAGGTACCGGGACCCAAAAGAGGAGGGCGAGCAGTACTTC
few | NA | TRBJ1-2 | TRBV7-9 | CASSLAHETGYGYTF | TGTGCCAGCAGCTTAGCGCACGAAACCGGATATGGCTACACCTTC